This TCR beta chain came from a study of shared clonotypes between healthy human individuals. Template for every sorted-subset replicate PCR totaled approximately 0.2 ug DNA, approximately 30,000 T cell genomes. Repertoires were generated with immunoSEQ multiplex PCR, while TCRdb's copy carries only in-frame clones and drops some. This sample has roughly 1.5 million clones, with nearly 99% found just once. V lost 2 bases to trimming and J lost 1 base; unmatched junction nucleotides: 5. There are 15 residues in the CDR3. Germline V gene lookup returns CDR1 GTSNPN and CDR2 SVGIG (reference sequence). The rearrangement links TRBV30 to TRBJ1-3; 7 bases line up with TRBD1. The TCR sequence derives from a young man in good health. The sequenced sample consisted of naive CD4+ T cells sorted from blood. Described subset: CD45RA+ positively selected. CDR3 amino acids: CAWSRQGGSGNTIYF. The CDR3 DNA follows: TGTGCCTGGAGTAGACAGGGAGGGTCTGGAAACACCATATATTTT.